This entry is about one T cell receptor (beta chain). This sample stems from a study of blood T cell repertoires in COVID-19. The assay was immunoSEQ multiplex PCR, and TCRdb's table has in-frame clones only and misses some. The table includes 270,000 or so clones, more than 75% detected once. This CDR3 spans 14 amino acids. The germline gives CDR1 SGHAT, CDR2 FQDESV (reference sequence). With 1 base removed from V and 2 bases from J, the gap between germline ends came to 9 bases. The TCR comes from a woman in her fifties or sixties who had been exposed to COVID-19. The rearrangement uses TRBV11-1 and TRBJ2-7, with a tentative D call TRBD1 (5 bases). The sample taken for sequencing was PBMCs or T cells enriched from blood (not recorded which). CDR3: CASSLGQIAYEQYF. CDR3 coding DNA: TGTGCCAGCAGCTTAGGACAGATTGCCTACGAGCAGTACTTC.